This is a list of T cell receptor beta chains from one sample in a study of cytomegalovirus exposure and HLA in healthy donors. Here immunoSEQ multiplex PCR was the method, and the copy in TCRdb shows in-frame clones only, minus some. The table shows just under 95,000 clones, with 81% occurring only once. Sequencing was performed on PBMCs. All receptors come from a girl aged 2-10 years in good health and CMV-seropositive. The CDR3 runs from the conserved cysteine through the conserved F or W. The D gene is left open where the match is weak. Clone size, where shown, is once, few, many, or a class for clones that have expanded.

TRBV29-1	-	TRBJ2-3	TRBD1	TGCAGCGTTGAGACGGGACAGGAAACCATTGGTACGCAGTATTTT	CSVETGQETIGTQYF
TRBV5-1	-	TRBJ1-2	TRBD1	TGCGCCAGCAGCCATGGACAGGATCATGGCTACACCTTC	CASSHGQDHGYTF
TRBV29-1	-	TRBJ1-2	-	TGCAGCGTCCTAAGGGGCTATGGCTACACCTTC	CSVLRGYGYTF
TRBV5-8	-	TRBJ2-1	TRBD1	TGTGCCAGCAGCCTAAACAGGGGCCCTTACGATGAGCAGTTCTTC	CASSLNRGPYDEQFF
TRBV6-5	-	TRBJ1-1	TRBD1	TGTGCCAGCAGTGCCGGACAGGGGTTCACTGAAGCTTTCTTT	CASSAGQGFTEAFF
TRBV5-6	-	TRBJ1-5	TRBD1	TGTGCCAGCAGCTGGAAACGACAGGGCCAAGATCAGCCCCAGCATTTT	CASSWKRQGQDQPQHF
TRBV5-1	once	TRBJ1-5	-	TGCGCCAGCAGTATGGGGGAGGGCCAGCCCCAGCATTTT	CASSMGEGQPQHF
TRBV6-1	-	TRBJ1-2	-	TGTGCCAGCAGTGACGGGACTCCCTATGGCTACACCTTC	CASSDGTPYGYTF
TRBV27	once	TRBJ2-1	-	TGTGCCAGCAGTTCGCCCAGCAGGAACTACAATGAGCAGTTCTTC	CASSSPSRNYNEQFF
TRBV18	-	TRBJ2-5	-	TGTGCCAGCTCGGGTCAGGAAGAGACCCAGTACTTC	CASSGQEETQYF
TRBV6-5	-	TRBJ1-1	-	TGTGCCAGCAGCGCCGGGACAATCACTGAAGCTTTCTTT	CASSAGTITEAFF
TRBV30	-	TRBJ2-7	TRBD1	TGTGCCTGGAGGGGGACAGGGGGCTCCTACGAGCAGTACTTC	CAWRGTGGSYEQYF
TRBV5-1	-	TRBJ2-7	TRBD2	TGCGCCAGCAGCACCGCCACGGTTTGGGCTAGCGGGGCCTACGAGCAGTACTTC	CASSTATVWASGAYEQYF
TRBV15	-	TRBJ2-1	TRBD2	TGTGCCACCAGCTCACCCGGGACTACCAGTTACAATGAGCAGTTCTTC	CATSSPGTTSYNEQFF
TRBV7-2	-	TRBJ1-3	-	TGTGCCAGCAGCTTAGTCCATGCTGGAAACACCATATATTTT	CASSLVHAGNTIYF
TRBV4-1	-	TRBJ2-1	TRBD2	TGCGCCAGCAGCCATAGTAGCGGGAGTTCCTACAATGAGCAGTTCTTC	CASSHSSGSSYNEQFF
TRBV7-2	-	TRBJ2-1	-	TGTGCCAGCAGCTTAAAAGCGGTACGATCCTACAATGAGCAGTTCTTC	CASSLKAVRSYNEQFF
TRBV30	-	TRBJ1-5	-	TGTGCCTGGAGTGTACATAGGGGGCCCCAGCATTTT	CAWSVHRGPQHF
TRBV9	-	TRBJ2-5	TRBD1	TGTGCCAGCAGCGTAAGGACAGGGATCGGGGAGACCCAGTACTTC	CASSVRTGIGETQYF
TRBV7-2	-	TRBJ2-7	TRBD2	TGTGCCAGCAGCTTAAAAACTAGCGAGACCTACGAGCAGTACTTC	CASSLKTSETYEQYF
TRBV6-4	-	TRBJ1-1	TRBD1	TGTGCCAGCAGTGATTCGGGAGACAGGGGGCTAGCTTTCTTT	CASSDSGDRGLAFF
TRBV30	-	TRBJ2-5	-	TGTGCCTGGAGCGGGACTGTGGAGACCCAGTACTTC	CAWSGTVETQYF
TRBV7-9	few	TRBJ2-3	-	TGTGCCAGCAGCGACCCGGGAGCCCCGAGGGATACGCAGTATTTT	CASSDPGAPRDTQYF
TRBV9	-	TRBJ2-1	-	TGTGCCAGCAACCAGAACGGGAACAATGAGCAGTTCTTC	CASNQNGNNEQFF
TRBV14	-	TRBJ2-5	TRBD2	TGTGCCAGCAGCCTATATTTAGCGCGAAATAGACTAGCCGGGCAAGAGACCCAGTACTTC	CASSLYLARNRLAGQETQYF
TRBV7-9	-	TRBJ1-1	-	TGTTCCAGCAGCTTAGTTCAGGGCACTGAAGCTTTCTTT	CSSSLVQGTEAFF
TRBV2	-	TRBJ1-2	TRBD1	TGTGCCAGCAGTGGGGTCGACAGGGCTGACGGCTACACCTTC	CASSGVDRADGYTF
TRBV29-1	-	TRBJ2-7	TRBD1	TGCAGCGTTAGAGACAGGGGCACCTACGAGCAGTACTTC	CSVRDRGTYEQYF
TRBV14	-	TRBJ1-1	-	TGTGCCAGCAGCCCGGGATCGAACACTGAAGCTTTCTTT	CASSPGSNTEAFF
TRBV10-3	few	TRBJ2-7	TRBD2	TGTGCCATCAGTGGGGGGCCGGGACTAGGCTACGAGCAGTACTTC	CAISGGPGLGYEQYF